This entry is about one T cell receptor (beta chain). Its target is unknown. The entry originates in a study of T-cell memory formation after mild COVID-19. TCRdb fed the 5' RACE reads into MiXCR, producing one record per CDR3 protein. In the table there are about 440,000 distinct CDR3 sequences, around 19% of which are singletons. Trimming left V 1 base short and J 7 bases short, with 14 bases between. Germline CDR1 SGHTA, CDR2 FQGNSA. CDR3 size: 15 residues. Whole-study findings and limits: A second wave expanding day 15 to 37 was CD4+-biased; contracting clones were balanced.

Sequencing was carried out using PBMCs or a T cell subset sorted from them (not recorded which). This sequence originates from an adult woman who had mild COVID-19 (a few samples of this study predate the infection). Cell type and time point are not known. V usage is TRBV7-2 and J usage is TRBJ2-1; possible D gene TRBD1, 5 bases. This CDR3 is CASSLVRRGANEQFF. The CDR3, as DNA: TGTGCCAGCAGCTTAGTCCGTCGTGGGGCAAATGAGCAGTTCTTC.